Listed below are T cell receptor beta chains from one sample, sequenced in a study of T cell repertoires in cytomegalovirus infection. TCRdb reprocessed the reads via MiXCR and lists one record per CDR3 protein. The repertoire includes 500,000 or so distinct CDR3 sequences, 16% of them detected once, and 20% to 30% sits in the top ten. Sequenced material: CD8+ T cells from PBMCs. These receptors all come from a human donor in good health (CMV status not recorded). Some clones in this sample may be carry-over from other donors' samples. The CDR3 runs from the conserved cysteine through the conserved F or W. A D gene is named only where the DNA matches it firmly. Expanded clones are given a class, and other clones once, few, many or no size at all.

j_gene: TRBJ2-7
d_gene: -
v_gene: TRBV27
abundance: -
CDR3aa: CASSLRTDFYEQYF
CDR3nt: TGTGCCAGCAGTTTGCGGACAGACTTCTACGAGCAGTACTTC

j_gene: TRBJ2-3
d_gene: -
v_gene: TRBV12-3/TRBV12-4
abundance: many
CDR3aa: CASSPPGLTDTQYF
CDR3nt: TGTGCCAGCAGCCCGCCGGGACTTACAGATACGCAGTATTTT

j_gene: TRBJ1-2
d_gene: -
v_gene: TRBV7-8
abundance: many
CDR3aa: CASSLDGDPQSCTF
CDR3nt: TGTGCCAGCAGCTTGGACGGGGACCCGCAAAGCTGCACCTTC

j_gene: TRBJ2-2
d_gene: -
v_gene: TRBV4-1
abundance: few
CDR3aa: CASSPTRGSGTGELFF
CDR3nt: TGCGCCAGCAGCCCCACCAGGGGATCCGGCACCGGGGAGCTGTTTTTT

j_gene: TRBJ2-7
d_gene: TRBD2
v_gene: TRBV10-3
abundance: few
CDR3aa: CATGTSGHEQYF
CDR3nt: TGTGCCACCGGGACTAGCGGCCACGAGCAGTACTTC

j_gene: TRBJ1-3
d_gene: TRBD1
v_gene: TRBV7-9
abundance: many
CDR3aa: CASSLSGTGARNTIYF
CDR3nt: TGTGCCAGCAGCCTCTCCGGGACAGGGGCCAGAAACACCATATATTTT

j_gene: TRBJ2-3
d_gene: -
v_gene: TRBV7-6
abundance: many
CDR3aa: CASSLVVRGRLADTQYF
CDR3nt: TGTGCCAGCAGCTTAGTGGTCCGGGGCAGGTTGGCAGATACGCAGTATTTT

j_gene: TRBJ2-1
d_gene: TRBD1
v_gene: TRBV5-4
abundance: -
CDR3aa: CASSPRDRGAYNEQFF
CDR3nt: TGTGCCAGCAGCCCAAGGGACAGGGGGGCTTACAATGAGCAGTTCTTC

j_gene: TRBJ2-2
d_gene: -
v_gene: TRBV28
abundance: -
CDR3aa: CASSSLWTGKGTGELFF
CDR3nt: TGTGCCAGCAGTTCCCTTTGGACGGGGAAAGGCACCGGGGAGCTGTTTTTT

j_gene: TRBJ1-6
d_gene: TRBD1
v_gene: TRBV4-1
abundance: -
CDR3aa: CASSLRWDRGRSPQYSPPHF
CDR3nt: TGCGCCAGCAGCCTAAGGTGGGACAGGGGAAGGAGCCCACAATATTCACCCCCCCACTTT

j_gene: TRBJ2-1
d_gene: TRBD2
v_gene: TRBV11-2
abundance: few
CDR3aa: CASSLAGGPGDEQFF
CDR3nt: TGTGCCAGCAGCTTAGCGGGAGGGCCGGGGGATGAGCAGTTCTTC

j_gene: TRBJ2-7
d_gene: -
v_gene: TRBV12-5
abundance: -
CDR3aa: CASGLVIIRDGDYEQYF
CDR3nt: TGTGCTAGTGGTTTGGTAATAATAAGAGACGGGGACTACGAGCAGTACTTC

j_gene: TRBJ1-1
d_gene: -
v_gene: TRBV27
abundance: -
CDR3aa: CASSPVPDRNTEAFF
CDR3nt: TGTGCCAGCAGTCCCGTCCCGGACAGGAACACTGAAGCTTTCTTT

j_gene: TRBJ2-7
d_gene: -
v_gene: TRBV10-3
abundance: many
CDR3aa: CAISDYGQGRMYEQYF
CDR3nt: TGTGCCATCAGTGATTACGGACAAGGCCGGATGTACGAGCAGTACTTC

j_gene: TRBJ2-1
d_gene: TRBD2
v_gene: TRBV12-3/TRBV12-4
abundance: many
CDR3aa: CASSSGSGRAPNEQFF
CDR3nt: TGTGCCAGCAGTTCCGGAAGCGGGAGGGCCCCCAATGAGCAGTTCTTC

j_gene: TRBJ2-5
d_gene: -
v_gene: TRBV20-1
abundance: many
CDR3aa: CSAQLVRDFRQETQYF
CDR3nt: TGCAGTGCACAATTAGTGCGGGACTTTCGCCAAGAGACCCAGTACTTC

j_gene: TRBJ2-3
d_gene: -
v_gene: TRBV7-9
abundance: few
CDR3aa: CASSLKQGRADTQYF
CDR3nt: TGTGCCAGCAGCCTCAAACAGGGACGGGCAGATACGCAGTATTTT

j_gene: TRBJ2-3
d_gene: TRBD2
v_gene: TRBV14
abundance: many
CDR3aa: CASSQGGSPMDTQYF
CDR3nt: TGTGCCAGCAGCCAGGGCGGGAGTCCTATGGATACGCAGTATTTT

j_gene: TRBJ1-2
d_gene: -
v_gene: TRBV27
abundance: few
CDR3aa: CASRDPGRYNYGYTF
CDR3nt: TGTGCCAGCCGAGATCCAGGAAGGTATAACTATGGCTACACCTTC

j_gene: TRBJ2-2
d_gene: -
v_gene: TRBV10-3
abundance: -
CDR3aa: CAISESGQHGELFF
CDR3nt: TGTGCCATCAGTGAGTCGGGGCAGCACGGGGAGCTGTTTTTT